The present T cell receptor beta chain was sequenced within a study of blood T cell repertoires in COVID-19. The wider study: T cells, B-cell-depleted T cells, or PBMCs provided the cDNA or gDNA that served as material.

This clone was seen a handful of times. Other nucleotide sequences in the sample specify the same CDR3. Profiled with immunoSEQ multiplex PCR; TCRdb holds only in-frame clones, not every one. The sample lists more than 250,000 clones, around 87% occurring once. The TCR originated in a woman in her thirties who had recovered from COVID-19. The material sequenced was peripheral blood.

The CDR3 DNA reads TGTGCCAGCAGTGGAGCGTATAGCAATCAGCCCCAGCATTTT. It specifies CASSGAYSNQPQHF. V gene TRBV2 combines with J gene TRBJ1-5; no clear D gene. V dropped 4 bases and J dropped 0 bases, with 7 bases sitting between them. The germline CDR1 and CDR2 sequences are SNHLY and FYNNEI. This CDR3 is 14 amino acids long. The variable domain in full, with the rest retrieved from reference TRBV2 and TRBJ1-5, is EPEVTQTPSHQVTQMGQEVILRCVPISNHLYFYWYRQILGQKVEFLVSFYNNEISEKSEIFDDQFSVERPDGSNFTLKIRSTKLEDSAMYFCASSGAYSNQPQHFGDGTRLSIL.